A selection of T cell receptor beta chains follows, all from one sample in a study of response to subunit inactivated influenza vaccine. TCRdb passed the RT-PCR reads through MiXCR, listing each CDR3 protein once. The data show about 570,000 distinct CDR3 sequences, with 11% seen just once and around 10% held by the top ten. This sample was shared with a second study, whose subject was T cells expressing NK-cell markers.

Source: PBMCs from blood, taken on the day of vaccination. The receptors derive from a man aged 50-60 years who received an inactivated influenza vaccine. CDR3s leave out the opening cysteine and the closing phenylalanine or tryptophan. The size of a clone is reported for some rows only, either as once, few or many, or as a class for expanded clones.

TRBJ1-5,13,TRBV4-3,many,ASSQDRGAGQPQH
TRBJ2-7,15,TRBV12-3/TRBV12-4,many,ASSFELGTGSSYEQY
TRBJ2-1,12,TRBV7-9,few,ASSLVGGAGEQF
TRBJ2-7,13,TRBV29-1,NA,SVETSGQGTYEQY
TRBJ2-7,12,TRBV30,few,AWSVPESSYEQY
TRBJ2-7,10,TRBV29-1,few,SVGQLPYEQY
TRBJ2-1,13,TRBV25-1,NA,ASNRAGGAYNEQF
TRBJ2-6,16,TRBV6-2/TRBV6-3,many,ASSPISGYSSGANVLT
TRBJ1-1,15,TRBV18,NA,ASSMDRVLFGNTEAF
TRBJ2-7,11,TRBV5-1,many,ASSLEPPYEQY
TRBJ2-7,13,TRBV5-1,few,ASSFLATSSYEQY
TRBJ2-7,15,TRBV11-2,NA,ASSLESSKRGSYEQY
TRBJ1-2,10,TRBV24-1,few,ATSEGEGGYT
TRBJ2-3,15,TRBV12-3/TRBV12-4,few,ASSLSWTGGRTDTQY
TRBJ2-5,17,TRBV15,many,ATSRDVATPRNRQETQY
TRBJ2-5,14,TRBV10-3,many,AISEGEAGQQETQY
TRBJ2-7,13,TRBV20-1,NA,SAPGTGAQLHEQY
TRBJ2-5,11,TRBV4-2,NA,ASSHNGGETQY
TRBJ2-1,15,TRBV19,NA,ASSNPWTGNTNNEQF
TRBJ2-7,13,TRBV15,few,ATSKGGGADYEQY
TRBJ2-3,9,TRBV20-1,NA,RQAAGDTQY
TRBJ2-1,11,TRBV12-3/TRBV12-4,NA,ASSLLEGHEQF
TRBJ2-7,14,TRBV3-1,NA,ASSQFGTGGSYEQY
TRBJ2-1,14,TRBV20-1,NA,SARGVGATTSNEQF
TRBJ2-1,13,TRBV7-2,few,ASSLGLERGREQF
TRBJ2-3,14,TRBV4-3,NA,ASSQAWGAGVDTQY
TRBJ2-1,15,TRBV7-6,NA,ASSLTGGTSGSGEQF
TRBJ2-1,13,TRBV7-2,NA,ASSLVPGGYNEQF
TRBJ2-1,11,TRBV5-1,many,ASRQQGNNEQF
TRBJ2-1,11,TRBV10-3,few,AISATGIGEQF
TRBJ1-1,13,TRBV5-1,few,ASSLVPGRNTEAF
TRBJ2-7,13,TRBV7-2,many,ASSPPSGISYEQY
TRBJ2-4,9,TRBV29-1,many,SVAGENIQY
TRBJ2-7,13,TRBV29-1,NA,SVGLYRDRGDEQY
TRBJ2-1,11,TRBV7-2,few,ASSLGRRNEQF
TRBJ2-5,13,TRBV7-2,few,ASSLGGLPVGTQY
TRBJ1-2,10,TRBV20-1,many,SARDGTPTTT
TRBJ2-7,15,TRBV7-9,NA,ASSSRLGTGDSYEQY
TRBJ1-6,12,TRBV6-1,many,ASSEVPYNSPLH
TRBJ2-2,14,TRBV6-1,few,ASSEVTHRDTGELF
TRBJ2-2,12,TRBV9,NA,ASSTTTSAWELF
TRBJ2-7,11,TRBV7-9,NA,ASNGAGGREQY
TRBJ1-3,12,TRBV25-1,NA,ASSEYDRGNTIY
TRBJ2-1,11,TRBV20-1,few,SARDYRYNEQF
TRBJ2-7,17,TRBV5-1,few,ASSYRSGTGEIFGYEQY
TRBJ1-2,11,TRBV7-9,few,ATQGALGYGYT
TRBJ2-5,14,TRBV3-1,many,ASSQFPSGSVQTQY
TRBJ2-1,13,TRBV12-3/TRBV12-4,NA,ASSWREGSSREQF
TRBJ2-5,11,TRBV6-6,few,ASRTLAQETQY
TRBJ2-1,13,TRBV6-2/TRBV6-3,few,ASKERQGTYNEQF
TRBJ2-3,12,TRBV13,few,ASSQNLDGDTQY
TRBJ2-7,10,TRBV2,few,ASIASYYEQY
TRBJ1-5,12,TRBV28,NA,ASSEWGSNQPQH
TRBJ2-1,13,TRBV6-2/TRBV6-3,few,ASSGPGDSYNEQF
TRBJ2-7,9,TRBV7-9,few,ASSSTREQY
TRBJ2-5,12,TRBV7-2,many,ASSLAGALETQY
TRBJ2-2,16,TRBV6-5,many,ASSYLGSGSGNTGELF
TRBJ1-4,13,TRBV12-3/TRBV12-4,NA,ASKPDPGSNEKLF
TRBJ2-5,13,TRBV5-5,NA,ASSLDRGDQETQY
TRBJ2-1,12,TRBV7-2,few,ASSLGRRYNEQF